This T cell receptor beta chain was found in a study of T-cell memory formation after mild COVID-19. General study results and limits: Contracting CD4+ clones sat mainly in CM and EM; CD8+ in EMRA.

TCRdb processed the 5' RACE reads anew with MiXCR; each CDR3 protein has one entry. Among roughly 300,000 distinct CDR3 sequences listed, roughly 15% were seen once. To note about this clonotype: Its antigen remains unidentified.

This CDR3 has 13 amino acids. V was cut by 4 bases and J by 0 bases, with 5 bases left in between. Germline CDR1 and CDR2: MRHNA and SNTAGT. The chain couples TRBV6-4 to TRBJ2-3; D is unclear. Sequences were obtained from PBMCs or a T cell subset sorted from them (not recorded which). The clonotype comes from a man between 18 and 35 years old who had mild COVID-19 (a few samples of this study predate the infection). Cell type and time point are not known. CDR3 sequence: CASSALSTDTQYF. CDR3 DNA sequence: TGTGCCAGCAGTGCTTTAAGCACAGATACGCAGTATTTT.